Shown below are 4 T cell receptor beta chains from a single sample sequenced in a study of blood T cell repertoires in COVID-19. Assay used: immunoSEQ multiplex PCR; TCRdb lists only in-frame clones, some missing. Of around 8,000 clones in the sample, around 79% were seen once. The sequenced sample consisted of peripheral blood. Receptors were obtained from a human donor in a cohort sampled during active COVID-19.

The rearrangement joins TRBV25-1 to TRBJ1-2; D uncertain. Germline V CDR1 and CDR2: MGHDK, SYGVNS. Trimming took off 1 base at V and 6 bases at J, with 15 bases between the two ends. The CDR3 has 15 residues. DNA of the CDR3: TGTGCCAGCAGTGAATGGTCGGAGGAGGGCCATGGCTACACCTTC. Translation: CASSEWSEEGHGYTF.

The rearrangement links TRBV2 to TRBJ2-1; tentatively, D is TRBD1 (6 bases). This CDR3 contains 15 residues. The germline V gene encodes CDR1 SNHLY and CDR2 FYNNEI. Trimming stripped 0 bases from V and 6 bases from J, with 12 bases between. This chain's CDR3 is CASSEAQGFANEQFF. CDR3 DNA: TGTGCCAGCAGTGAAGCGCAGGGGTTTGCCAATGAGCAGTTCTTC.

The rearrangement joins TRBV28 to TRBJ1-2, with D perhaps matching TRBD1 (6 bases). This CDR3 is 15 amino acids long. Germline assignment: CDR1 MDHEN and CDR2 SYDVKM. Trimming left V 2 bases short and J 4 bases short, with 14 bases between. CDR3 coding DNA: TGTGCCAGCAGTTTACACCGGCTAGGGGGCTATGGCTACACCTTC. It encodes CASSLHRLGGYGYTF.

This chain uses TRBV19 with TRBJ2-1; D is perhaps TRBD2 (5 bases). Germline V CDR1 and CDR2: LNHDA, SQIVND (reference sequence). Trimming took off 3 bases at V and 10 bases at J, with 10 bases between the two ends. This CDR3 contains 12 residues. CDR3 loop: CASSIPQREQFF. The CDR3 DNA is TGTGCCAGTAGTATCCCCCAGCGGGAGCAGTTCTTC.